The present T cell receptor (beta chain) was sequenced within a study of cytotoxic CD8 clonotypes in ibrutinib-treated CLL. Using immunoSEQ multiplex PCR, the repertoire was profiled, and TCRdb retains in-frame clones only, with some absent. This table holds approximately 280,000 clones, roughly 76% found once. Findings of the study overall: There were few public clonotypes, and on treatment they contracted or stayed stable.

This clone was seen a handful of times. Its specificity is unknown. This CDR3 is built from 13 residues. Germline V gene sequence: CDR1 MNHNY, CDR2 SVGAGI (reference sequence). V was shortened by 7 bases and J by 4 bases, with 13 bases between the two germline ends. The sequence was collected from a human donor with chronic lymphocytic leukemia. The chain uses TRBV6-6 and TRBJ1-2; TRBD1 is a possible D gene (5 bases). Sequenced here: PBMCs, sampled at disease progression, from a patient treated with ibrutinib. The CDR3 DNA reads TGTGCCAGCACCAAGGGACTGTGCTATGGCTACACCTTC. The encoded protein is CASTKGLCYGYTF.